This TCR beta chain stems from a study of early T cells in non-severe SARS-CoV-2 infection. Study-wide background: Unsorted whole-blood RNA was sequenced in bulk, leaving chains unpaired. Findings and limits, study-wide: Matching results from VDJdb favored anti-spike CD8 responses, leaving private and CD4 specificities undetected.

Molecules of cDNA were individually given unique molecular identifiers that were attached to them. TCRdb processed the 5' RACE reads anew with MiXCR; each CDR3 protein has one entry. This repertoire shows roughly 31,000 distinct CDR3 sequences, approximately 4.2% found once; its top ten account for around 10%. Concerning this clonotype: Its matching antigen is unknown.

This CDR3 spans 16 amino acids. V shed 2 bases and J 3 bases; nucleotides not matched to a gene: 4. The germline gives CDR1 SGHRS, CDR2 YFSETQ. Sequencing used whole blood. The receptor was isolated from an adult who was a healthcare worker with PCR-confirmed SARS-CoV-2 infection or an uninfected control (not recorded which). V is TRBV5-1 and J is TRBJ2-2, with 10 bases fitting TRBD1. The CDR3 here is CASSFSGQGYTGELFF. The CDR3 DNA sequence: TGCGCCAGCAGCTTTTCGGGACAGGGGTACACCGGGGAGCTGTTTTTT.